The clone carrying this T cell receptor beta chain turned up a few times. What it recognizes is unknown. These data belong to a study of T-cell reconstitution after alpha-beta-depleted transplantation in children. The study's findings and limits: T-cell numbers and diversity, one year after transplant, stemmed largely from T cells that were newly produced. By about two months after transplant, alpha-beta T cells reportedly arose from several hundred graft clones that had expanded. Some patients showed high day-60 TCRbeta diversity, which derived from surviving recipient T cells and thymic progenitors.

From germline, CDR1 is SGHRS and CDR2 YFSETQ. The V segment lost 5 bases and the J segment 13 bases; nucleotides outside the gene matches: 5. The CDR3 is 11 residues long. TCRbeta library construction was performed incorporating unique molecular identifiers. One entry per CDR3 protein, called by TCRdb with MiXCR from the PCR reads. The sample contains fewer than 700,000 distinct CDR3 sequences, 13% of which appear only once. The chain recombines TRBV5-1 with TRBJ2-1, with 8 bases that match TRBD2. The sequence came from a male patient younger than 18 who had a stem cell transplant for acute myeloid leukemia, so the T cells may come from the graft donor. The specimen comprised PBMCs, mostly from graft donor cells, sampled 360 days after TCRalphabeta/CD19-depleted stem cell transplant. For the CDR3, the DNA is TGCGCCAGCAGGCGACTAGCGAAACAGTTCTTC. Protein: CASRRLAKQFF.